The sequence of this T cell receptor beta chain was determined in a study of CD8 T cells in Susac syndrome. Controls were healthy donors (matched for age and sex). Negative magnetic isolation gave CD8+ and CD4+ cells; FACS enriched CD8+ TEMRA. V lost 4 bases and J 5 bases, leaving 15 bases between the germline ends. The CDR3 extends over 16 amino acids. Reverse transcription of 0.5 to 1 ug RNA was performed with random hexamers. Amplification of TCR beta CDR3 across 54 Vbeta and 13 Jbeta was performed with immunoSEQ multiplex PCR. One entry per CDR3 protein results from TCRdb running MiXCR on the immunoSEQ multiplex PCR reads. The data show approximately 190,000 distinct CDR3 sequences, roughly 92% seen once.

This sequence joins TRBV12-3 or TRBV12-4 and TRBJ1-6, with TRBD1 as a possible D gene (6 bases). This clonotype was sampled from a human donor in good health. The sample consisted of CD4+ T cells from PBMCs. The CDR3 here is CASSSRPGHNNSPLHF. In DNA, the CDR3 is TGTGCCAGCAGTTCCCGGCCGGGACACAATAATTCACCCCTCCACTTT.